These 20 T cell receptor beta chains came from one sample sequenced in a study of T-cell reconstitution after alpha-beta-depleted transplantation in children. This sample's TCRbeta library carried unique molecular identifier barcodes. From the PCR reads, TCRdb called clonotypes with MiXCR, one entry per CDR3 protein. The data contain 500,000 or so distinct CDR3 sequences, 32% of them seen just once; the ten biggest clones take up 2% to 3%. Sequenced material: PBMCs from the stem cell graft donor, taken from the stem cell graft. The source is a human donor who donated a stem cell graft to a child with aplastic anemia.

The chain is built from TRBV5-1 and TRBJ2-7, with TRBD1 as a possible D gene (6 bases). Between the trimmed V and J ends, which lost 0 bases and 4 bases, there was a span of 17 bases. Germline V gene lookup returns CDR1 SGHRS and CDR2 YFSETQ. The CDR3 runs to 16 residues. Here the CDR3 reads CASSLERGYNSYEQYF. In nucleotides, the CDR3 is TGCGCCAGCAGCTTGGAGAGGGGGTACAACAGTTACGAGCAGTACTTC.

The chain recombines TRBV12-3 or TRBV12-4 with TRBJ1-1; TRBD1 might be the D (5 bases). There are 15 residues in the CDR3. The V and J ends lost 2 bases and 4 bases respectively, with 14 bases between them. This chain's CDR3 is CASSLSGGISTEAFF. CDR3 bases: TGTGCCAGCAGTTTATCCGGGGGTATTAGCACTGAAGCTTTCTTT.

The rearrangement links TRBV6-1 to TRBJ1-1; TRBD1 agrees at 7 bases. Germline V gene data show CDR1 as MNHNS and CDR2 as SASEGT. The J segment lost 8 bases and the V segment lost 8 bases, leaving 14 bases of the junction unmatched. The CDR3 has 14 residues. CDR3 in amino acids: CASRPITGEREAFF. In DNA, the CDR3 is TGTGCCAGCCGGCCCATAACAGGGGAGCGGGAAGCTTTCTTT.

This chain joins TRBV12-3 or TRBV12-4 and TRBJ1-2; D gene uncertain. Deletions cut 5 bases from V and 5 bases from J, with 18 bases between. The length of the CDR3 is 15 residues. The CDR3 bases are TGTGCCAGCAGTACAAACGGGCCCGGCGGATATGGCTACACCTTC. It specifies CASSTNGPGGYGYTF.

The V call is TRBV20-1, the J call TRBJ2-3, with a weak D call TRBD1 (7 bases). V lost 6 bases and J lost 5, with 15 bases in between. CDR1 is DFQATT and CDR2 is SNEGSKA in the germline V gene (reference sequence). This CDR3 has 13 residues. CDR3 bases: TGCAGTGCCCGCGGGACAGAGAGAGATACGCAGTATTTT. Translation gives CSARGTERDTQYF.

In DNA form, the CDR3 reads TGCAGCTCCCGGGAGAGGAACACTGAAGCTTTCTTT. Translated: CSSRERNTEAFF. V gene TRBV29-1 combines with J gene TRBJ1-1; D call uncertain. The CDR3 runs 12 residues. The V end lost 8 bases, the J end lost 1 base, and 11 bases lay between the germline ends. The germline V gene encodes CDR1 SQVTM and CDR2 ANQGSEA.

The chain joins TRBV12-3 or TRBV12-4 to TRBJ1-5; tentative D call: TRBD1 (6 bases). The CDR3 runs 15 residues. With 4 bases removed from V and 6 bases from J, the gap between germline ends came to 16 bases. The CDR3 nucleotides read TGTGCCAGCAGTTCTCGATCGGGGGCTCGTCAGCCCCAGCATTTT. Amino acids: CASSSRSGARQPQHF.

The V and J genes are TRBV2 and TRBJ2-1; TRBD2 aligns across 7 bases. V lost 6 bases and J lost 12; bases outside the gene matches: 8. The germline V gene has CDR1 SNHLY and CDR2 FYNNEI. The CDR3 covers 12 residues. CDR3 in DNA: TGTGCCAGCAGGGGGGACTATCCAGGGCAGTTCTTC. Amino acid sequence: CASRGDYPGQFF.

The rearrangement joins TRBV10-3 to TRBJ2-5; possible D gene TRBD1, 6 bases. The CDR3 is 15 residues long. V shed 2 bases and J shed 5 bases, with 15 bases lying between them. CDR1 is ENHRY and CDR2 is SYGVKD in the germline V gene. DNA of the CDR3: TGTGCCATCAGTGAGGCAGGGACACCAGGGGAGACCCAGTACTTC. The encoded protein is CAISEAGTPGETQYF.

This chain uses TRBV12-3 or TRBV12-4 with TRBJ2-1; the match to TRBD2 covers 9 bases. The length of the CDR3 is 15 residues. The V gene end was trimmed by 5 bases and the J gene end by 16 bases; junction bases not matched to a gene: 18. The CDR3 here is CASSDQDRISRGGFF. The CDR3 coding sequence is TGTGCCAGCAGTGACCAGGACAGGATATCGCGGGGGGGTTTCTTC.

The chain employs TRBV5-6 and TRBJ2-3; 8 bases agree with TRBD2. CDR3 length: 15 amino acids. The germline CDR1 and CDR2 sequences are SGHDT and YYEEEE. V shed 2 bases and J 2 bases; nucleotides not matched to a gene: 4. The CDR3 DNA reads TGTGCCAGCAGCTTCACAGCGGGAGCCACAGATACGCAGTATTTT. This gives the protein CASSFTAGATDTQYF.

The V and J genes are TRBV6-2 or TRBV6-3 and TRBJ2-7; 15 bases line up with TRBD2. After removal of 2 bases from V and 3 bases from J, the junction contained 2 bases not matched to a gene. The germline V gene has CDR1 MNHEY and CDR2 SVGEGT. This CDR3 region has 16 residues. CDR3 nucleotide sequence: TGTGCCAGCAGTTACGGGGGACTAGCGGGAGGCTACGAGCAGTACTTC. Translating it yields CASSYGGLAGGYEQYF.

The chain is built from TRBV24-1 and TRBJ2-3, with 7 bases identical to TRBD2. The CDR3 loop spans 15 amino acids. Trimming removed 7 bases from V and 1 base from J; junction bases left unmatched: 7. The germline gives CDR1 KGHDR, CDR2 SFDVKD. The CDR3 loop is CATRPGGAGTDTQYF. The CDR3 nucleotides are TGTGCCACCAGACCGGGGGGAGCCGGCACAGATACGCAGTATTTT.

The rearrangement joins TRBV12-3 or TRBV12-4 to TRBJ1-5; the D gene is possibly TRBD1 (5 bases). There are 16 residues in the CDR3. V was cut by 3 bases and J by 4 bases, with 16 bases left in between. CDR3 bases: TGTGCCAGCAGTTTTTATGGGGGAATGAGGAATCAGCCCCAGCATTTT. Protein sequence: CASSFYGGMRNQPQHF.

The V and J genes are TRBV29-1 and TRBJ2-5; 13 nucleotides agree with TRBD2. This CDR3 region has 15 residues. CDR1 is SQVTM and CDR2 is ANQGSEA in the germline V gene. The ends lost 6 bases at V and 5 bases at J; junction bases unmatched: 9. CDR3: CSVRLAGGRGETQYF. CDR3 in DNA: TGCAGCGTCCGACTAGCGGGAGGAAGGGGTGAGACCCAGTACTTC.

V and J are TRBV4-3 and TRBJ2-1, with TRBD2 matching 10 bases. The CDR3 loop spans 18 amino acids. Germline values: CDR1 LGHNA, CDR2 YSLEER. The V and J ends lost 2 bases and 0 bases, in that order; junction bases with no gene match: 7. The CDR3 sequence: CASSQPGASGSSYNEQFF. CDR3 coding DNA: TGCGCCAGCAGCCAACCTGGGGCTAGCGGGAGCTCCTACAATGAGCAGTTCTTC.

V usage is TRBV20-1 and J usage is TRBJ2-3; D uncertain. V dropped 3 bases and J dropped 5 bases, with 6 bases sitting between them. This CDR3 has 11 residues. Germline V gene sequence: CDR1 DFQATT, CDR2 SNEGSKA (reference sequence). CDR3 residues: CSARLQDTQYF. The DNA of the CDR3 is TGCAGTGCTAGGCTTCAAGATACGCAGTATTTT.

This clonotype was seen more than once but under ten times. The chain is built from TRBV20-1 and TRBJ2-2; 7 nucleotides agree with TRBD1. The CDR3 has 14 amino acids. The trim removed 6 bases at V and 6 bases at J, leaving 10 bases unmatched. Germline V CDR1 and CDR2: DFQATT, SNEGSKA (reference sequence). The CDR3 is CSAEYTGVAGELFF. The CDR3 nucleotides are TGCAGTGCCGAATATACAGGGGTGGCCGGGGAGCTGTTTTTT.

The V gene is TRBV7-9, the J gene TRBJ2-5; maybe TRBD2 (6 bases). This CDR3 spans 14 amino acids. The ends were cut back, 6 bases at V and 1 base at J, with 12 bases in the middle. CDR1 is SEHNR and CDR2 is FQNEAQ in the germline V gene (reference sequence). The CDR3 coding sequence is TGTGCCAGCAGGGCGGGATGGCCCCAAGAGACCCAGTACTTC. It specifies CASRAGWPQETQYF.

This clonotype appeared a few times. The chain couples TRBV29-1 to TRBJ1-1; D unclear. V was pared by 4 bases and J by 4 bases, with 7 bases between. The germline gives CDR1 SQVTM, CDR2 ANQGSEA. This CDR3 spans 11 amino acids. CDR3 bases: TGCAGCGTTGGTCAGCCCACTGAAGCTTTCTTT. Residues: CSVGQPTEAFF.